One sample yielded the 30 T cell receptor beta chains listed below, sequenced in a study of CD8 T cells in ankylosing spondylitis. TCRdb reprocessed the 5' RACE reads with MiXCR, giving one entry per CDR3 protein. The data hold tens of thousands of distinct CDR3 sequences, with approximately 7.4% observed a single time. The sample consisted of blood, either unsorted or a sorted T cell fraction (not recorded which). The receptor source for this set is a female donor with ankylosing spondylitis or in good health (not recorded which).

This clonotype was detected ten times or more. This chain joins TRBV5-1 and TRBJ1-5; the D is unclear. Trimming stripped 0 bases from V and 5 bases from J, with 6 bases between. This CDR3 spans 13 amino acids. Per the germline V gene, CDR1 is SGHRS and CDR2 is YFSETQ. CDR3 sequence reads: CASSLVPDQPQHF. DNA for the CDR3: TGCGCCAGCAGCTTGGTCCCTGATCAGCCCCAGCATTTT.

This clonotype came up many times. CDR3 in DNA: TGTGCCAGCAGTGAATTGGGGGGCAACTATGGCTACACCTTC. Protein product: CASSELGGNYGYTF. This chain links TRBV25-1 with TRBJ1-2, with D perhaps matching TRBD1 (6 bases). The V gene lost 1 base and the J gene lost 2 bases, with 8 bases spanning the gap. Germline V CDR1 and CDR2: MGHDK, SYGVNS. This CDR3 contains 14 residues.

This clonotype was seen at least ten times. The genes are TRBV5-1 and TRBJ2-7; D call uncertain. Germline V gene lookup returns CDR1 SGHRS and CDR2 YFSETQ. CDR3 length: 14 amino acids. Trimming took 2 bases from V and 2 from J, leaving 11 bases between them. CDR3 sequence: CASSFGQAAYEQYF. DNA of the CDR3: TGCGCCAGCAGCTTTGGGCAGGCTGCCTACGAGCAGTACTTC. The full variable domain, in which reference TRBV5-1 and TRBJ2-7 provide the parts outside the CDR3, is KAGVTQTPRYLIKTRGQQVTLSCSPISGHRSVSWYQQTPGQGLQFLFEYFSETQRNKGNFPGRFSGRQFSNSRSEMNVSTLELGDSALYLCASSFGQAAYEQYFGPGTRLTVT.

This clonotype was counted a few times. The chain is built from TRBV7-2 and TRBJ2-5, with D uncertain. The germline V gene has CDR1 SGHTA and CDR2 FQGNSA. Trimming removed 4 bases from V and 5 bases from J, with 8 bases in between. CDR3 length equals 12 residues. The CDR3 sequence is CASSSTRETQYF. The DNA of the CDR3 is TGTGCCAGCAGCTCCACCCGGGAGACCCAGTACTTC. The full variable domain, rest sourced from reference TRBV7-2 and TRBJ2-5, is GAGVSQSPSNKVTEKGKDVELRCDPISGHTALYWYRQSLGQGLEFLIYFQGNSAPDKSGLPSDRFSAERTGGSVSTLTIQRTQQEDSAVYLCASSSTRETQYFGPGTRLLVL.

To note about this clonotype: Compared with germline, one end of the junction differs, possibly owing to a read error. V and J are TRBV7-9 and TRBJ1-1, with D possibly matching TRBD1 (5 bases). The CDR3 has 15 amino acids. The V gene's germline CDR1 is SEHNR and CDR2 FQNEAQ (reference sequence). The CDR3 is CGSSSPGGWVTEAFF. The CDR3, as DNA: TGTGGCAGCAGCTCCCCGGGGGGGTGGGTCACTGAAGCTTTCTTT.

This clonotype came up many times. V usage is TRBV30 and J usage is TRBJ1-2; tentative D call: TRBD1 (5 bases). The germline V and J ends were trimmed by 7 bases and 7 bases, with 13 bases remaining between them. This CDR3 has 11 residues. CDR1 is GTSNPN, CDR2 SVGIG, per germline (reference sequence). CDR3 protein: CASGVGGGYTF. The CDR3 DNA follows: TGTGCCTCTGGTGTGGGGGGTGGCTACACCTTC.

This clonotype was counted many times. CDR3 sequence: CASSLQGLGDLLSYNEQFF. CDR3 coding DNA: TGTGCCAGCAGCTTACAGGGACTCGGGGACTTGCTCTCCTACAATGAGCAGTTCTTC. This rearrangement joins TRBV11-1 to TRBJ2-1; maybe TRBD2 (6 bases). V dropped 2 bases and J dropped 0 bases, with 20 bases sitting between them. CDR1 is SGHAT, CDR2 FQDESV, per germline (reference sequence). CDR3 length equals 19 residues.

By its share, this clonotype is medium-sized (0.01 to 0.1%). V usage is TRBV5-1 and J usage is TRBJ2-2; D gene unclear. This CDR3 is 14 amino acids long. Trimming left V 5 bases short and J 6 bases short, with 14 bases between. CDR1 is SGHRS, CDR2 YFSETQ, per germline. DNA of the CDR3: TGCGCCAGCAGTTCTTCATTCGATCCCGGGGAGCTGTTTTTT. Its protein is CASSSSFDPGELFF.

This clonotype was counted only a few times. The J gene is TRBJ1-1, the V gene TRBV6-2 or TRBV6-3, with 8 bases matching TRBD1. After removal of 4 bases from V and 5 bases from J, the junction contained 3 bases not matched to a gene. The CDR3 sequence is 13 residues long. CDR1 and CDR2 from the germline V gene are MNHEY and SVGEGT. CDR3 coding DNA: TGTGCCAGCAGTTCAACAGGGGGGACTGAAGCTTTCTTT. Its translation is CASSSTGGTEAFF.

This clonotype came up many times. CDR3 DNA: TGCAGTGCTAAGGTGGGACAGGGAGGCTATGGCTACACCTTC. As protein: CSAKVGQGGYGYTF. The chain recombines TRBV20-1 with TRBJ1-2, with 9 bases identical to TRBD1. Germline loops: CDR1 DFQATT, CDR2 SNEGSKA (reference sequence). CDR3 length equals 14 residues. J lost 4 bases, V lost 4 bases, and 7 bases had no gene match.

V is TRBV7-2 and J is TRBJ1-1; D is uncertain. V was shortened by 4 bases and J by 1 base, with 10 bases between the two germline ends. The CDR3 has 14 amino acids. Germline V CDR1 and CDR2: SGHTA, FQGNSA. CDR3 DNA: TGTGCCAGCAGCTGGAGCGTGGGGAACACTGAAGCTTTCTTT. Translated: CASSWSVGNTEAFF.

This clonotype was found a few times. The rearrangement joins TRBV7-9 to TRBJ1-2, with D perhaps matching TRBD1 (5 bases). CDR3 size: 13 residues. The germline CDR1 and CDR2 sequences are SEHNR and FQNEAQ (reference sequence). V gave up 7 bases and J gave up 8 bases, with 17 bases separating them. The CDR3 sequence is CASTWGEGIGYTF. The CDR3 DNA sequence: TGTGCCAGCACCTGGGGGGAAGGCATCGGCTACACCTTC.

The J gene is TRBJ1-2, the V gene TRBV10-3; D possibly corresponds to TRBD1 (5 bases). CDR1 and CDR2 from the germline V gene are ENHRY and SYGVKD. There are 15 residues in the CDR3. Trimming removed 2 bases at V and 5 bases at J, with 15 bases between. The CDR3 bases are TGTGCCATCAGTGAGGCCCTTACAGGAGGTTATGGCTACACCTTC. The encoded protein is CAISEALTGGYGYTF.

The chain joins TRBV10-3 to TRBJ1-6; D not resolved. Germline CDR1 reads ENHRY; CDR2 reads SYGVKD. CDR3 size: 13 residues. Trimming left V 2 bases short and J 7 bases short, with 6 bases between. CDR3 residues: CAISEMTNSPLHF. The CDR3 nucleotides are TGTGCCATCAGTGAGATGACGAATTCACCCCTCCACTTT.

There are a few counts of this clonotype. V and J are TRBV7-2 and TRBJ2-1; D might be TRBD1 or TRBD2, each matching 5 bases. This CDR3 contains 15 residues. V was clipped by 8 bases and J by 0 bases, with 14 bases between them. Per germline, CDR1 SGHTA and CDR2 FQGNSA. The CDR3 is CASRGWGSSYNEQFF. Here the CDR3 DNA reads TGTGCCAGCCGGGGATGGGGCAGCTCCTACAATGAGCAGTTCTTC.

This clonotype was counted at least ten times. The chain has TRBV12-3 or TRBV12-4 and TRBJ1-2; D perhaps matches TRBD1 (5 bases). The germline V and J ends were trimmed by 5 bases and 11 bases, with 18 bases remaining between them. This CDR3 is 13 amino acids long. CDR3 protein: CASSRRDHIQYTF. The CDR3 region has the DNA TGTGCCAGCAGTCGCCGGGACCATATTCAGTACACCTTC.

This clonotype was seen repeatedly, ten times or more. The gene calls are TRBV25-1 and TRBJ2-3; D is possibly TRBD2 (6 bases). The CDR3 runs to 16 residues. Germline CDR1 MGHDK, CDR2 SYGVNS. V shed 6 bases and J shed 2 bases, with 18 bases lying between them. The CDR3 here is CASSPRDGLSTDTQYF. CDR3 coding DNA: TGTGCCAGCAGCCCCCGGGACGGACTATCCACAGATACGCAGTATTTT.

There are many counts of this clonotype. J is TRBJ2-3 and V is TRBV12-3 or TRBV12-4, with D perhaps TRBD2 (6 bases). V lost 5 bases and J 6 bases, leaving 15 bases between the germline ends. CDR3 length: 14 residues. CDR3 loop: CASSTTPRGDTQYF. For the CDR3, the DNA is TGTGCCAGCAGTACCACCCCCCGGGGGGATACGCAGTATTTT.

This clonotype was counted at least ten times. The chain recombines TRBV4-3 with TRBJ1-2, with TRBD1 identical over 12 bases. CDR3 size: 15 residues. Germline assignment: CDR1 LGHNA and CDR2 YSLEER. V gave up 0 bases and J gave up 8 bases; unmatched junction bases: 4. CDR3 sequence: CASSQEGTGGLGYTF. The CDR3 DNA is TGCGCCAGCAGCCAAGAAGGGACAGGGGGCTTAGGCTACACCTTC.

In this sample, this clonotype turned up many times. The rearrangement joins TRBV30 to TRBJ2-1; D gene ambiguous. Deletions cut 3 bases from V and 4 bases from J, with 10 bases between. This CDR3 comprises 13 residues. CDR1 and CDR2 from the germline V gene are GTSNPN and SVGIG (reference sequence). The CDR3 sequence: CAWRIWQYNEQFF. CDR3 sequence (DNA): TGTGCCTGGAGGATTTGGCAGTACAATGAGCAGTTCTTC.

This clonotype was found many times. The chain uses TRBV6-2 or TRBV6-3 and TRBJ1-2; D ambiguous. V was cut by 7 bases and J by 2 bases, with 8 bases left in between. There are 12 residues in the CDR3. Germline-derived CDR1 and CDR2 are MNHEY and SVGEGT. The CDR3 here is CASNTGNYGYTF. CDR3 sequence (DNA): TGTGCCAGCAATACCGGGAACTATGGCTACACCTTC.

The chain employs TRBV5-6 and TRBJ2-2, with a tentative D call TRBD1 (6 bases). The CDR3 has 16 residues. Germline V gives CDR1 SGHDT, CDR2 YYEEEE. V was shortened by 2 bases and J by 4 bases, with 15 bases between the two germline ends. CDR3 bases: TGTGCCAGCAGCTTAAACACAGGGTGGGGCACCGGGGAGCTGTTTTTT. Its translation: CASSLNTGWGTGELFF.

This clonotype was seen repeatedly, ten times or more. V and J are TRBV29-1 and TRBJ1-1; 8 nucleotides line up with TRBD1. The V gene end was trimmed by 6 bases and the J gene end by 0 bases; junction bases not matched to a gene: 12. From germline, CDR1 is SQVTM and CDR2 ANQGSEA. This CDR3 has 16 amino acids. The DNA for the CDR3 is TGCAGCGTGTACGGGACAGGTGTGGGGATGAACACTGAAGCTTTCTTT. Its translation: CSVYGTGVGMNTEAFF.

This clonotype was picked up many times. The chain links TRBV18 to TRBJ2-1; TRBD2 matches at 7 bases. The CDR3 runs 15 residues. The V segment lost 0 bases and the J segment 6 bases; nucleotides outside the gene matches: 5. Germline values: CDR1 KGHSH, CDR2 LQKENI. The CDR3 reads CASSPPTGGFNEQFF. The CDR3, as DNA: TGTGCCAGCTCACCACCCACGGGGGGATTCAATGAGCAGTTCTTC.

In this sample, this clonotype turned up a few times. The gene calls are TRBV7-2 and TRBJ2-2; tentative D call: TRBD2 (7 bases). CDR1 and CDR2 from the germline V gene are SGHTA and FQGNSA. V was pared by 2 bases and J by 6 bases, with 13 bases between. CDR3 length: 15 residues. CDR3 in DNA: TGTGCCAGCAGCTTATGGGGGGGGGCTGCCGGGGAGCTGTTTTTT. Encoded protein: CASSLWGGAAGELFF.

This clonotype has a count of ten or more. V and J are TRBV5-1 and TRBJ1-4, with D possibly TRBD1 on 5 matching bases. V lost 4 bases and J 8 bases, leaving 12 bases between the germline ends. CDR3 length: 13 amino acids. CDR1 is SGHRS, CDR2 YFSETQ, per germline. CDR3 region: CASSDSFGEKLFF. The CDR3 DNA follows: TGCGCCAGCAGCGACAGTTTTGGGGAAAAACTGTTTTTT.

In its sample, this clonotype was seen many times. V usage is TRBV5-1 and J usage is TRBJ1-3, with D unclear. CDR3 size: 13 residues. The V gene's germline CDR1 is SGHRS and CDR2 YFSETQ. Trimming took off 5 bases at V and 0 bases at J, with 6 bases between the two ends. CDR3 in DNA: TGCGCCAGCAGTGAAGCCTCTGGAAACACCATATATTTT. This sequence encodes CASSEASGNTIYF. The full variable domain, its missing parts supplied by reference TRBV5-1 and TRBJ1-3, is KAGVTQTPRYLIKTRGQQVTLSCSPISGHRSVSWYQQTPGQGLQFLFEYFSETQRNKGNFPGRFSGRQFSNSRSEMNVSTLELGDSALYLCASSEASGNTIYFGEGSWLTVV.

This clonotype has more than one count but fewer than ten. The CDR3 here is CASSNFSPGRQNQPQHF. Written as DNA, the CDR3 is TGTGCCAGCAGCAACTTTTCCCCCGGCAGACAGAATCAGCCCCAGCATTTT. The chain uses TRBV3-1 and TRBJ1-5; D may be TRBD1 (5 bases). This CDR3 contains 17 residues. Germline assignment: CDR1 LGHDT and CDR2 YNNKEL (reference sequence). The ends were cut back, 5 bases at V and 4 bases at J, with 21 bases in the middle.

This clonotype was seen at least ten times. CDR3 in DNA: TGTGCCACCAGTCTCCCAGGGCTTAACTATGGCTACACCTTC. Translation: CATSLPGLNYGYTF. The chain combines TRBV24-1 with TRBJ1-2, with D possibly matching TRBD1 (5 bases). This CDR3 is built from 14 residues. V lost 6 bases and J 1 base, leaving 11 bases between the germline ends. From germline, CDR1 is KGHDR and CDR2 SFDVKD.

CDR3 bases: TGTGCCAGCAGCGTTAGAAGGGCCCGGGACACTGAAGCTTTCTTT. Translated, it gives CASSVRRARDTEAFF. The rearrangement links TRBV7-2 to TRBJ1-1; no definite D call. Trimming stripped 5 bases from V and 3 bases from J, with 16 bases between. Germline V gene data show CDR1 as SGHTA and CDR2 as FQGNSA. The CDR3 consists of 15 residues. Together with reference TRBV7-2 and TRBJ1-1, the CDR3 gives the full variable domain: GAGVSQSPSNKVTEKGKDVELRCDPISGHTALYWYRQSLGQGLEFLIYFQGNSAPDKSGLPSDRFSAERTGGSVSTLTIQRTQQEDSAVYLCASSVRRARDTEAFFGQGTRLTVV.